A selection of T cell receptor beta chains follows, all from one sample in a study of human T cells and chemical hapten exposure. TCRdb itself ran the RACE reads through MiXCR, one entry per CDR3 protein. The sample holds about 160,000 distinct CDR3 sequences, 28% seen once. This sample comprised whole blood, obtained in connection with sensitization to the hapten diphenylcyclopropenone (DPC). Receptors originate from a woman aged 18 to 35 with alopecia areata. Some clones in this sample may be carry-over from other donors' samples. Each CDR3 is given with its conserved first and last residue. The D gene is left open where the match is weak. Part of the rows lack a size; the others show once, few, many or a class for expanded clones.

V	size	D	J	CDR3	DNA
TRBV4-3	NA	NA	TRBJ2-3	CASRPRNHGDTQYF	TGCGCCAGCAGACCTAGGAACCACGGGGATACGCAGTATTTT
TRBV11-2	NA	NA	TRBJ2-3	CASSYNRNTQYF	TGTGCCAGCAGCTACAACAGGAATACGCAGTATTTT
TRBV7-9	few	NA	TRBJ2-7	CASSLSPGPTYEQYF	TGTGCCAGCAGCTTATCCCCAGGTCCAACCTACGAGCAGTACTTC
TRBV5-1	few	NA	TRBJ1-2	CASSLDLRVRSAF	TGCGCCAGCAGCTTGGATTTGCGAGTGCGGTCGGCCTTC
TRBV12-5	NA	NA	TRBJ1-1	CASGRNRDGTEAFF	TGTGCTAGTGGCCGTAACAGGGATGGTACTGAAGCTTTCTTT
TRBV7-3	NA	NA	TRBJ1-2	CASSFGTADGYTF	TGTGCCAGCAGCTTCGGAACGGCGGATGGCTACACCTTC
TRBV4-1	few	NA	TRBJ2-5	CASSHPTGTSRETQYF	TGCGCCAGCAGCCATCCTACCGGGACATCAAGAGAGACCCAGTACTTC
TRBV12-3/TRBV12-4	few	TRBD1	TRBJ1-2	CAGKDRLYGYTF	TGTGCCGGAAAGGACAGGCTCTATGGCTACACCTTC
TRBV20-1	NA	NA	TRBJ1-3	CSAPSPTSGNTIYF	TGCAGTGCCCCATCGCCCACTTCTGGAAACACCATATATTTT
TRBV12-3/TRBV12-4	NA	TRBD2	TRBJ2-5	CASSLGAGGPGETQYF	TGTGCCAGCAGTTTAGGAGCGGGAGGGCCCGGGGAGACCCAGTACTTC
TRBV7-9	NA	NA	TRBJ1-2	CASRRTDGYTF	TGTGCCAGCAGGCGGACAGATGGCTACACCTTC
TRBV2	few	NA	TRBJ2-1	CASSGKLPNEQFF	TGTGCCAGCAGCGGAAAGCTACCCAATGAGCAGTTCTTC
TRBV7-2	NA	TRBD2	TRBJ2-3	CASSLFSGGLDTQYF	TGTGCCAGCAGCTTATTTAGCGGGGGCCTGGATACGCAGTATTTT
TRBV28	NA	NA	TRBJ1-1	CASSLTPGTGNTEAFF	TGTGCCAGCAGTTTAACTCCCGGGACGGGGAACACTGAAGCTTTCTTT
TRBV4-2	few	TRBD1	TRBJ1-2	CASRGTGQYYGYTF	TGTGCCAGCAGGGGTACGGGACAGTACTATGGCTACACCTTC
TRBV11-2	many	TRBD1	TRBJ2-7	CASSLRTGPPDEQYF	TGTGCCAGCAGCTTACGGACAGGGCCCCCGGACGAGCAGTACTTC
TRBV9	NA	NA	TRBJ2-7	CASSGSSPYEQYF	TGTGCCAGCAGCGGGAGTAGCCCCTACGAGCAGTACTTC
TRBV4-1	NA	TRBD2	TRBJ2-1	CASSQDEAGGNNEQFF	TGCGCCAGCAGCCAAGACGAAGCGGGGGGCAACAATGAGCAGTTCTTC
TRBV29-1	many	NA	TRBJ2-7	CSVVETINEQYF	TGCAGCGTTGTTGAGACTATCAACGAGCAGTACTTC
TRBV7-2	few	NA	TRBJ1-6	CASSFKGSYNSPLHF	TGTGCCAGCAGCTTCAAGGGCTCCTATAATTCACCCCTCCACTTT
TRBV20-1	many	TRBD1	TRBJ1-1	CSARDRGRLAEAFF	TGCAGTGCTAGAGACAGGGGGCGATTGGCTGAAGCTTTCTTT
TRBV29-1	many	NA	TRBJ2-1	CSVESESSYNEQFF	TGCAGCGTTGAGTCAGAAAGCTCCTACAATGAGCAGTTCTTC
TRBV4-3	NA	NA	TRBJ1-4	CASSQGGGAGGTNEKLFF	TGCGCCAGCAGCCAAGGCGGGGGCGCCGGTGGGACTAATGAAAAACTGTTTTTT
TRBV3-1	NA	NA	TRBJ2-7	CASSQGFEQYF	TGTGCCAGCAGCCAAGGGTTCGAGCAGTACTTC
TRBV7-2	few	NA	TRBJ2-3	CASSLARLADTQYF	TGTGCCAGCAGCTTAGCGCGGCTTGCAGATACGCAGTATTTT
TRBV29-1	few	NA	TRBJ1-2	CSVEDRVGKLAYGYTF	TGCAGCGTTGAAGATCGAGTGGGTAAACTCGCTTATGGCTACACCTTC
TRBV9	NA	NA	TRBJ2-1	CASSTRGGGNAGEQFF	TGTGCCAGCAGCACAAGAGGGGGCGGGAACGCGGGTGAGCAGTTCTTC
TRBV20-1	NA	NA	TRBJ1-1	CSARAKEWMVVGTEAFF	TGCAGTGCTAGAGCCAAAGAATGGATGGTGGTCGGCACTGAAGCTTTCTTT
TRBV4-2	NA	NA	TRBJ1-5	CASSQDSEAQHF	TGTGCCAGCAGCCAAGACTCCGAGGCCCAGCATTTT
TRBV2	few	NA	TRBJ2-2	CASSEWGKNTGELFF	TGTGCCAGCAGTGAATGGGGCAAGAACACCGGGGAGCTGTTTTTT
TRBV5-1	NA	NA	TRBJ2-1	CASSLIAGLNDEQFF	TGCGCCAGCAGCTTGATTGCGGGCCTTAACGATGAGCAGTTCTTC
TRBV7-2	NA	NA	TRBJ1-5	CASSQGQNQPQHF	TGTGCCAGCAGCCAGGGTCAAAATCAGCCCCAGCATTTT
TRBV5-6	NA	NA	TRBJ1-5	CASSILNQPQHF	TGTGCCAGCAGCATACTTAATCAGCCCCAGCATTTT
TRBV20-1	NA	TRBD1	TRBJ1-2	CSASTGGDGYTF	TGCAGTGCCAGTACAGGGGGCGATGGCTACACCTTC
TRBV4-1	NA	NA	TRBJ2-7	CASSQKRDYEQYF	TGCGCCAGCAGCCAGAAACGGGACTACGAGCAGTACTTC
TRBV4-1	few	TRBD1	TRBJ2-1	CASSRGQGPSYNEQFF	TGCGCCAGCAGCCGTGGACAGGGCCCCTCCTACAATGAGCAGTTCTTC
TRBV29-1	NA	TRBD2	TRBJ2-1	CSVVQTSSGNEQFF	TGCAGCGTGGTGCAGACTAGCAGCGGCAATGAGCAGTTCTTC
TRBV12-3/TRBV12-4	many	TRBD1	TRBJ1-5	CASRGTGVLAPQHF	TGTGCCAGCAGGGGGACAGGGGTTCTGGCGCCCCAGCATTTT
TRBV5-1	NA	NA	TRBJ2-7	CASSLAGHEQYF	TGCGCCAGCAGCTTGGCAGGGCACGAGCAGTACTTC
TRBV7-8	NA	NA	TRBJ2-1	CASSLNSRTMNNEQFF	TGTGCCAGCAGCTTAAATTCGAGAACAATGAACAATGAGCAGTTCTTC
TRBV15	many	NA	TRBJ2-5	CATSRESSGQETQYF	TGTGCCACCAGCAGAGAAAGTAGCGGACAAGAGACCCAGTACTTC
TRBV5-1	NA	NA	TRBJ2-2	CASSLSQAGELFF	TGCGCCAGCAGCTTAAGTCAGGCCGGGGAGCTGTTTTTT
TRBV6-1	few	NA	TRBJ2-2	CASSDSEAGELFF	TGTGCCAGCAGTGATTCAGAGGCCGGGGAGCTGTTTTTT
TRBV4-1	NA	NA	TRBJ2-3	CASSQDSTISTDTQYF	TGCGCCAGCAGCCAAGATAGTACAATTAGCACAGATACGCAGTATTTT
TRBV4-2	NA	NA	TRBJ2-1	CASTGTGAYNEQFF	TGTGCCAGCACTGGGACGGGAGCCTACAATGAGCAGTTCTTC
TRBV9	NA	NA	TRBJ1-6	CASSEQGLVNSPLHF	TGTGCCAGCAGCGAGCAGGGTTTGGTTAATTCACCCCTCCACTTT
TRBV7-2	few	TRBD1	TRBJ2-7	CASSLEWWGQVLF	TGTGCCAGCAGCTTAGAGTGGTGGGGACAGGTGCTCTTC
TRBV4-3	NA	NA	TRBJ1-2	CASSQVRSVAYGYTF	TGCGCCAGCAGCCAAGTTCGGTCGGTAGCCTATGGCTACACCTTC
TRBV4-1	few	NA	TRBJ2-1	CASSPEDFYNEQFF	TGCGCCAGCAGCCCCGAGGACTTTTACAATGAGCAGTTCTTC
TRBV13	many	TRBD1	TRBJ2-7	CASSLGGGRGYEQYF	TGTGCCAGCAGCTTAGGCGGTGGCAGGGGGTACGAGCAGTACTTC
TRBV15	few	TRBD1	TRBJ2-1	CATSRAGQGYNEQFF	TGTGCCACCAGCAGAGCTGGACAGGGTTACAATGAGCAGTTCTTC
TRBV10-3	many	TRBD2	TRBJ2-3	CAITGAGASTDTQYF	TGTGCCATCACTGGAGCGGGGGCGAGCACAGATACGCAGTATTTT
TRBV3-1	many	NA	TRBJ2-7	CASSRGHYEQYF	TGTGCCAGCAGCCGGGGCCACTACGAGCAGTACTTC
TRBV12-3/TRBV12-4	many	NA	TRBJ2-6	CASSLSGANVLTF	TGTGCCAGCAGTTTAAGTGGGGCCAACGTCCTGACTTTC
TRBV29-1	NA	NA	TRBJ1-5	CSVRGGQDNQPQHF	TGCAGCGTTAGGGGGGGGCAGGACAATCAGCCCCAGCATTTT